The rows below give T cell receptor beta chains drawn from one sample of a study of blood T cell repertoires in COVID-19. The assay was immunoSEQ multiplex PCR, and TCRdb's table has in-frame clones only and misses some. The sample has roughly 55,000 clones, roughly 87% seen once. The sequenced material came from peripheral blood. The receptors were gathered from a woman aged 55-69 years with acute or convalescent COVID-19. The CDR3 runs from the conserved cysteine through the conserved F or W. A D gene is named only where the DNA matches it firmly. Size is omitted from some rows. Given values are once, few, many or a class for expanded clones.

V	J	D	size	length	DNA	CDR3
TRBV5-1	TRBJ1-1	-	-	14	TGCGCCAGCAGCTCTACGGGGGAATGGACTGAAGCTTTCTTT	CASSSTGEWTEAFF
TRBV12-5	TRBJ2-3	TRBD2	-	13	TGTGCTAGTGGTTTGGGCGGGGGGGTTACGCAGTATTTT	CASGLGGGVTQYF
TRBV28	TRBJ2-7	-	few	16	TGTGCCAGCAGTTTTGGGGAGGCAGGGGACTACTACGAGCAGTACTTC	CASSFGEAGDYYEQYF
TRBV7-9	TRBJ1-1	-	-	13	TGTGCCAGCAGTGATAGGGGATACACTGAAGCTTTCTTT	CASSDRGYTEAFF
TRBV12-3/TRBV12-4	TRBJ2-5	TRBD1	-	13	TGTGCCAGCAGTCTGGGACAGGGAAAGACCCAGTACTTC	CASSLGQGKTQYF
TRBV18	TRBJ2-7	TRBD2	-	15	TGTGCCAGCTCACTCACTTTGGGACTAGTGGGCGAGCAGTACTTC	CASSLTLGLVGEQYF
TRBV30	TRBJ1-2	-	-	16	TGTGCCTGGAGTGTCAGATGGGGCCCCCTTAACTATGGCTACACCTTC	CAWSVRWGPLNYGYTF
TRBV9	TRBJ2-1	TRBD2	few	15	TGTGCCAGCAGCGTTGCGGGAGCTGGGTACAATGAGCAGTTCTTC	CASSVAGAGYNEQFF
TRBV9	TRBJ2-2	TRBD2	once	19	TGTGCCAGCAGCGTAGCTCTCACTCGAAGCGGGGGGGACACCGGGGAGCTGTTTTTT	CASSVALTRSGGDTGELFF
TRBV21-1	TRBJ2-2	-	-	17	TGTGCCAGCAGCAAAATGCAAGGCGGGGGGCGTCCCGGGGAGCTGTTTTTT	CASSKMQGGGRPGELFF
TRBV5-4	TRBJ2-3	-	-	13	TGTGCCAGCAGCCCACAGAGCACAGATACGCAGTATTTT	CASSPQSTDTQYF
TRBV10-3	TRBJ2-7	-	-	14	TGTGCCATCAGTGAGTCGGGGATCGATACTAGCCGCCAATTC	CAISESGIDTSRQF
TRBV25-1	TRBJ2-7	-	-	12	TGTGCCAGCAGTGAATCAGGCTACGAGCAGTACTTC	CASSESGYEQYF
TRBV2	TRBJ2-1	-	-	13	TGTGCCAGCTCGGATAATGGGGCGGATGAGCAGTTCTTC	CASSDNGADEQFF
TRBV6-5	TRBJ2-1	TRBD2	-	15	TGTGCCAGCAGTTACAACGCCGGGACTAGCTATGAGCAGTTCTTC	CASSYNAGTSYEQFF
TRBV4-2	TRBJ2-1	-	-	14	TGTGCCAGCAGTCAGCCGGGACATCTCAATGAGCAGTTCTTC	CASSQPGHLNEQFF